The subject of this entry is one T cell receptor beta chain. What it binds is unknown. The sample's time point: peripheral blood 6 weeks after treatment start. The data derive from a study of PD-L1 blockade in urothelial cancer. Study at large: Atezolizumab therapy began for patients at some point between 2013 and 2014, dosed at 1,200 mg intravenously every 3 weeks. Once treatment had started, blood was analyzed at 3 weeks (second dose) and again at 6 weeks. General observations from the study: Having blood TCR clonality under the median before treatment predicted better survival.

The assay was immunoSEQ multiplex PCR, and TCRdb's table has in-frame clones only and misses some. The sample lists under 60,000 clones; around 88% were seen once. Germline V gene lookup returns CDR1 SGHTS and CDR2 YDEGEE. The V end was cut by 6 bases, the J end by 8 bases, with 17 bases between. The CDR3 spans 14 residues. This sequence originates from a man in his fifties or sixties with urothelial cancer. The sequencing used PBMCs, collected around atezolizumab (anti-PD-L1) treatment. V is TRBV5-8 and J is TRBJ1-4; D might be TRBD1 (5 bases). The CDR3 DNA follows: TGTGCCAGCACGTTGGGAGGGGTTGGAGAAAAACTGTTTTTT. Protein product: CASTLGGVGEKLFF.